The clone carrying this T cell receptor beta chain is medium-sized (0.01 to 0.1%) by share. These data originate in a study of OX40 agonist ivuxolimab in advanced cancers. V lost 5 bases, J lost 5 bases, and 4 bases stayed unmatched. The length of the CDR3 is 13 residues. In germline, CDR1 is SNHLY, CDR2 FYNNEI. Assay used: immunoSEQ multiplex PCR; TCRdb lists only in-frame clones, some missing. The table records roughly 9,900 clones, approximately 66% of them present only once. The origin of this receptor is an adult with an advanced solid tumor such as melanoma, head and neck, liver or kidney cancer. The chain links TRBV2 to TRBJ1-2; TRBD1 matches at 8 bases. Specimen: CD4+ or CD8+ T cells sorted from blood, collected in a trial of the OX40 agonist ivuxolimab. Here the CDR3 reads CASSRDRTYGYTF. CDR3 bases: TGTGCCAGCAGTAGGGACAGGACGTATGGCTACACCTTC.